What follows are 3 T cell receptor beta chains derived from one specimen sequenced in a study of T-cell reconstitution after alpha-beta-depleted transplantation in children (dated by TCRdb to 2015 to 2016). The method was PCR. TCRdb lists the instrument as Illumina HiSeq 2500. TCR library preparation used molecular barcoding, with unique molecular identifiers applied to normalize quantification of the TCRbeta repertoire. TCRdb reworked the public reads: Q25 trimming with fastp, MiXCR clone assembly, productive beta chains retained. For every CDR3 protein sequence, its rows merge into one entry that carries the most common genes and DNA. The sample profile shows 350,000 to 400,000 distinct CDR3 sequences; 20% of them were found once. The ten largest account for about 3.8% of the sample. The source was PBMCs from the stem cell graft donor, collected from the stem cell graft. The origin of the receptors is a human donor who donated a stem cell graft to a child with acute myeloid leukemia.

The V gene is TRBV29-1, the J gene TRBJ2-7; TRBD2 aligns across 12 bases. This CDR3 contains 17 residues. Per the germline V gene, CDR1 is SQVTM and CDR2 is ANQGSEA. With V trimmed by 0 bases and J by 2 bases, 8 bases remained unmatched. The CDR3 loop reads CSVEDRGTSGSPYEQYF. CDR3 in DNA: TGCAGCGTTGAAGATCGGGGGACTAGCGGGTCCCCCTACGAGCAGTACTTC.

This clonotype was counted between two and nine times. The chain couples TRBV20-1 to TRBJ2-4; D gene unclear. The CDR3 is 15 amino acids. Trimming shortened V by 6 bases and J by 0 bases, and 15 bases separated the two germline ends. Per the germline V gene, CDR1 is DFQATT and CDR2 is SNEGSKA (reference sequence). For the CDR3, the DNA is TGCAGTGCCCTAGAGTCTCGGATAGCCAAAAACATTCAGTACTTC. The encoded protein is CSALESRIAKNIQYF.

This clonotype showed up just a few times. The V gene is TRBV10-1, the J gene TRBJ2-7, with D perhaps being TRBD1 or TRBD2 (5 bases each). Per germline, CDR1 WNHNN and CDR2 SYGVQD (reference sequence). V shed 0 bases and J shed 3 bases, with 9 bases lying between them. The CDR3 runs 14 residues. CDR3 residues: CASSESGVGYEQYF. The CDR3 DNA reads TGCGCCAGCAGTGAGTCGGGGGTAGGCTACGAGCAGTACTTC.